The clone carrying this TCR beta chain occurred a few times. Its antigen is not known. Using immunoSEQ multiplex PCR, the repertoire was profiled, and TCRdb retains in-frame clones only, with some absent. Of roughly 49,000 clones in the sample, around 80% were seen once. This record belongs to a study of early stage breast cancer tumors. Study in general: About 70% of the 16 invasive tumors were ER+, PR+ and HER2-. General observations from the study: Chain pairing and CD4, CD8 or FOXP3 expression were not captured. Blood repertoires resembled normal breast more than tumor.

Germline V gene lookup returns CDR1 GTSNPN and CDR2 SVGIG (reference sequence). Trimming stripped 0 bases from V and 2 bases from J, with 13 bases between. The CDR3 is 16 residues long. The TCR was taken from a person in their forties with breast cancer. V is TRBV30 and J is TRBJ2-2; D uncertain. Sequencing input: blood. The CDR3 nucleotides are TGTGCCTGGAGTGTACGTTGGGGATCCAACACCGGGGAGCTGTTTTTT. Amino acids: CAWSVRWGSNTGELFF.